This TCR beta chain appears in the sequencing data of a study of shared clonotypes between healthy human individuals. Only in-frame clones appear in the TCRdb table, and some are missing; sequencing was by immunoSEQ multiplex PCR. The profile shows around 990,000 clones, around 77% of them singletons. There are 16 residues in the CDR3. V lost 0 bases and J lost 9; bases outside the gene matches: 6. Per the germline V gene, CDR1 is WSHSY and CDR2 is SAAADI. Sequenced: memory CD4+ T cells from PBMCs. Subset given: CD45RA-negative fraction. The chain recombines TRBV10-2 with TRBJ2-1, with 12 bases matching TRBD2. This TCR derives from a man between 18 and 35 years old in good health. Some clones in this sample may be carry-over from other donors' samples. CDR3 amino acids: CASSESTSGRTSEQFF. The CDR3 bases are TGCGCCAGCAGTGAGTCGACTAGCGGGAGAACAAGTGAGCAGTTCTTC.